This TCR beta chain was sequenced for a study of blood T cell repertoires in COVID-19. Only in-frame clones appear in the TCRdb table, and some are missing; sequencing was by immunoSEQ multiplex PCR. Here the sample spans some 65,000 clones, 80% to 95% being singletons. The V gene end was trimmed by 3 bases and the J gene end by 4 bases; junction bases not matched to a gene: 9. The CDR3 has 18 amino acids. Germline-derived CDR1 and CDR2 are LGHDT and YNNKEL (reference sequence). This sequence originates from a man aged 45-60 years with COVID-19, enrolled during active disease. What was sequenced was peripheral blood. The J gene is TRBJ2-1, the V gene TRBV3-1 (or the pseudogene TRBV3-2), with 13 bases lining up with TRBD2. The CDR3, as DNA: TGTGCCAGCAGCCAGAACCCACTAGCGGGAGGGATATACAATGAGCAGTTCTTC. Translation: CASSQNPLAGGIYNEQFF.